The clone carrying this T cell receptor beta chain was recorded a few times. Study processing details: Reference gene primer amplification yielded estimated nucleated cell counts. The data were produced by immunoSEQ multiplex PCR, yet TCRdb's version contains in-frame clones alone and is incomplete. V, J and clone size were drawn from that table, and D and trimming were deduced from the DNA. The table has around 220,000 clones, about 90% seen once. This entry comes from a study of blood T cell repertoires in COVID-19. About the study: Collection of acute and convalescent COVID-19 samples took place in the United States, Italy and Spain.

The germline V gene encodes CDR1 LNHDA and CDR2 SQIVND (reference sequence). This CDR3 region has 16 residues. V was clipped by 3 bases and J by 2 bases, with 16 bases between them. This TCR was recovered from a man between 18 and 29 years old with active or convalescent COVID-19. Sequences were obtained from peripheral blood. This rearrangement joins TRBV19 to TRBJ2-5, with TRBD2 as a possible D gene (6 bases). Here the CDR3 reads CASSIGLRRGQETQYF. The CDR3 region has the DNA TGTGCCAGTAGTATTGGCCTACGGCGGGGACAAGAGACCCAGTACTTC. Drawing the rest from reference TRBV19 and TRBJ2-5, the complete variable domain is DGGITQSPKYLFRKEGQNVTLSCEQNLNHDAMYWYRQDPGQGLRLIYYSQIVNDFQKGDIAEGYSVSREKKESFPLTVTSAQKNPTAFYLCASSIGLRRGQETQYFGPGTRLLVL.